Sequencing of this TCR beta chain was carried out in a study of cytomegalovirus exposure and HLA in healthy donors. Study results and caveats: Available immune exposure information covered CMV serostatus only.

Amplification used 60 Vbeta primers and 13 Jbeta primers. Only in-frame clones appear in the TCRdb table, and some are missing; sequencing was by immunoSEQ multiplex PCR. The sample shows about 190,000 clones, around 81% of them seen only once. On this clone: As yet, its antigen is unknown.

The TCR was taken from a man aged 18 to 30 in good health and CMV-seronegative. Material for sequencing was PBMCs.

CDR3 in amino acids: CASSQDPLGTGALRRISPLHF. Here the CDR3 DNA reads TGCGCCAGCAGCCAAGACCCCCTCGGGACAGGGGCCCTAAGGAGGATTTCACCCCTCCACTTT. The chain joins TRBV4-3 to TRBJ1-6, with 10 bases fitting TRBD1. V was clipped by 0 bases and J by 9 bases; unmatched bases: 20. CDR1 is LGHNA and CDR2 is YSLEER in the germline V gene. The CDR3 has 21 residues.